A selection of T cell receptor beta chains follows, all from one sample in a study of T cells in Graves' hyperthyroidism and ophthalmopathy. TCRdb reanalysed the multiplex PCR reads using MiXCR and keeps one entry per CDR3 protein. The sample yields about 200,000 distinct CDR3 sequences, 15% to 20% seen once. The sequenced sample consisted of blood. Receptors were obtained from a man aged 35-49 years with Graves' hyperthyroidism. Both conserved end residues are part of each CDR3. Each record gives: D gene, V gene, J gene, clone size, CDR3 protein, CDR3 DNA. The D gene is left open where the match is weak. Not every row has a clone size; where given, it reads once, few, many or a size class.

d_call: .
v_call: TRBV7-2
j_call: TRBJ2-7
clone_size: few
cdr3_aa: CASRPHPNSYLREQYF
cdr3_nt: TGTGCCAGCAGACCCCATCCTAACAGTTACCTACGAGAGCAGTACTTC

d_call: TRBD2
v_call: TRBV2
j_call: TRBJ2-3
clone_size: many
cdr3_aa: CASSAAGLAGDTQYF
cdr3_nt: TGTGCCAGCAGCGCCGCGGGACTAGCGGGGGATACGCAGTATTTT

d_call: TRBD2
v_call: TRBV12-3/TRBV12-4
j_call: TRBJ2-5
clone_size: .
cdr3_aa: CASSFSGSGETQYF
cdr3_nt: TGTGCCAGCAGTTTTAGCGGGAGTGGGGAGACCCAGTACTTC

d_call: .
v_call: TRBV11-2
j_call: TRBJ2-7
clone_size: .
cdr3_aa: CASSRISDGQEQYF
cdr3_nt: TGTGCCAGCAGCCGAATTTCGGACGGACAGGAGCAGTACTTC

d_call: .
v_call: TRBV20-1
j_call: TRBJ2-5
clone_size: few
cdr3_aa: CSARRTIALQETQYF
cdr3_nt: TGCAGTGCTAGAAGGACAATCGCGCTACAAGAGACCCAGTACTTC

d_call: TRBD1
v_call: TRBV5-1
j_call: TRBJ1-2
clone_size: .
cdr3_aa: CASSSGTVRYGYTF
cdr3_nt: TGCGCCAGCAGCAGCGGGACAGTCCGCTATGGCTACACCTTC

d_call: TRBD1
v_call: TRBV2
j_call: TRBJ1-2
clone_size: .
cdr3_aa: CAIQGAGENGYTF
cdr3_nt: TGTGCCATCCAGGGGGCTGGGGAGAATGGCTACACCTTC

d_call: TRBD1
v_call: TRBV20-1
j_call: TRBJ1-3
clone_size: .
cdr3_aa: CSAREGGTAGNTIYF
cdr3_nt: TGCAGTGCTAGAGAGGGAGGGACAGCTGGAAACACCATATATTTT

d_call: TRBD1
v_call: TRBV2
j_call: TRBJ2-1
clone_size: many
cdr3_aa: CASSEVAGTASRIDEQFF
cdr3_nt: TGTGCCAGCAGTGAAGTCGCCGGGACAGCCTCCAGGATCGATGAGCAGTTCTTC

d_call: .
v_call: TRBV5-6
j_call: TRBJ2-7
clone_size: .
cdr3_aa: CASSFRATSHYEQYF
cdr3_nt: TGTGCCAGCAGCTTTAGGGCGACGTCCCACTACGAGCAGTACTTC

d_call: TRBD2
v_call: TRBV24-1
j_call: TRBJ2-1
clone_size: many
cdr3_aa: CATSDPTSAAYNEQFF
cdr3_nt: TGTGCCACCAGTGACCCCACTAGCGCCGCCTACAATGAGCAGTTCTTC

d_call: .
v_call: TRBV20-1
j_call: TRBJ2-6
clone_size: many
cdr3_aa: CSAVSFRGGANVLTF
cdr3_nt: TGCAGTGCCGTCTCCTTCAGGGGTGGGGCCAACGTCCTGACTTTC

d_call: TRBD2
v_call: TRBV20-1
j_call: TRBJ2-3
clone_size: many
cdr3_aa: CSAPVVAGRDTQYF
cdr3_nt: TGCAGTGCCCCAGTGGTAGCGGGGCGTGATACGCAGTATTTT

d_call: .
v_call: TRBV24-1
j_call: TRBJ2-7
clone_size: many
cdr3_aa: CATWTDHTGPAVCEQYF
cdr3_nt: TGTGCCACCTGGACCGACCACACAGGGCCCGCTGTATGCGAGCAGTACTTC

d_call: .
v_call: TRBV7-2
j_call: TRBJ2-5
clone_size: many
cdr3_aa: CASSSLQRETQYF
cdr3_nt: TGTGCCAGCAGCTCCCTCCAACGGGAGACCCAGTACTTC

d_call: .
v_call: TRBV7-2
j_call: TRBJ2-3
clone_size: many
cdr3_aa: CASSFAGDTQYF
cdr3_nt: TGTGCCAGCAGCTTCGCGGGGGATACGCAGTATTTT

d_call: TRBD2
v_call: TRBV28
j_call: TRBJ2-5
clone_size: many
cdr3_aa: CASRRPTSGGGETQYF
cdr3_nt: TGTGCCAGCAGGAGACCCACTAGCGGGGGGGGCGAGACCCAGTACTTC

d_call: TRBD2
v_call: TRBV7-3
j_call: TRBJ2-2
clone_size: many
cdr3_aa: CASSYQAGAGELFF
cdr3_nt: TGTGCCAGCAGCTACCAGGCGGGGGCCGGGGAGCTGTTTTTT

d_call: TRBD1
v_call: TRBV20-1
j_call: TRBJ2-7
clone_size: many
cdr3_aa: CSATLRGPSYEQYF
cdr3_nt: TGCAGTGCTACCCTCAGGGGGCCCTCCTACGAGCAGTACTTC

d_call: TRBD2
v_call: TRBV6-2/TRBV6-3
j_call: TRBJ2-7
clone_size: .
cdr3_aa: CAIQAASGPAYEQYF
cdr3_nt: TGTGCCATCCAGGCGGCTAGCGGGCCAGCCTACGAGCAGTACTTC

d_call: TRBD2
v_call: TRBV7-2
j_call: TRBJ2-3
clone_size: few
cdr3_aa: CASSLVLGGGTDTQYF
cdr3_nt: TGTGCCAGCAGCTTAGTTTTGGGCGGGGGGACAGATACGCAGTATTTT

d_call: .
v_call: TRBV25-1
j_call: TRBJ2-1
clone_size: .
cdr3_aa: CASTGMSSGTLAYNEQFF
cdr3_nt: TGTGCCAGCACCGGAATGTCATCGGGCACGCTTGCTTACAATGAGCAGTTCTTC

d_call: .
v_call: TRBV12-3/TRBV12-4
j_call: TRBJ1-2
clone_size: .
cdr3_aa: CASSFRQGFRYGYTF
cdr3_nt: TGTGCCAGCAGTTTTAGGCAGGGATTCCGCTATGGCTACACCTTC

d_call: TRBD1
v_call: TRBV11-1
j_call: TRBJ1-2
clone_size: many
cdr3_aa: CASSFPPTGGFYGYTF
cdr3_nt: TGTGCCAGCAGCTTCCCCCCGACAGGGGGATTCTATGGCTACACCTTC

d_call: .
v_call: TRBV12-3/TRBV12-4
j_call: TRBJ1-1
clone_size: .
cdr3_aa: CASSKTAGIGEAFF
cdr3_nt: TGTGCCAGCAGCAAAACAGCAGGGATTGGTGAAGCTTTCTTT

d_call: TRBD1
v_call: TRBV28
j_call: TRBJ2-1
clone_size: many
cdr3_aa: CASSPPDRVDNEQFF
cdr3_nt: TGTGCCAGCAGCCCGCCGGACAGGGTGGACAATGAGCAGTTCTTC

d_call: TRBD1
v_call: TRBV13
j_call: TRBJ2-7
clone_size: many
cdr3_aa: CASSFPLGQSSYEQYF
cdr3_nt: TGTGCCAGCAGCTTTCCACTGGGACAGTCCTCCTACGAGCAGTACTTC

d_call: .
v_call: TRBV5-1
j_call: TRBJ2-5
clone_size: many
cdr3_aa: CASSFGNPGETQYF
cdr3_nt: TGCGCCAGCAGCTTTGGGAACCCAGGGGAGACCCAGTACTTC

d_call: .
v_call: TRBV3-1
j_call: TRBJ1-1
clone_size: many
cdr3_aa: CASSQDRPTEAFF
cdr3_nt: TGTGCCAGCAGCCAAGATAGGCCTACTGAAGCTTTCTTT

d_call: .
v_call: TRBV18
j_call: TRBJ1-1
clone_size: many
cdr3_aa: CASSEGTSEVAFF
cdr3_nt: TGTGCCAGCTCAGAAGGGACTTCGGAAGTCGCTTTCTTT

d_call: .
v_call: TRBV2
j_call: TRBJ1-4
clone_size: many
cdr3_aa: CASSESFQHYGIATNEKLFF
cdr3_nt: TGTGCCAGCAGTGAATCTTTCCAGCATTACGGCATAGCAACTAATGAAAAACTGTTTTTT

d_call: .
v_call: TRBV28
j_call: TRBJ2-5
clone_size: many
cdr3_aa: CASGEGGGETQYF
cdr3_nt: TGTGCCAGCGGTGAGGGGGGCGGAGAGACCCAGTACTTC

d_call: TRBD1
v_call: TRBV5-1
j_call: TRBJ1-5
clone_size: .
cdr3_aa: CASSIGTGADSNQPQHF
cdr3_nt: TGCGCCAGCAGCATAGGGACAGGGGCCGATAGCAATCAGCCCCAGCATTTT

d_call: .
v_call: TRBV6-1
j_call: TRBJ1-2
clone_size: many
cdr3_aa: CASSHSSSNYGYTF
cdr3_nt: TGTGCCAGCAGCCATTCAAGTTCTAACTATGGCTACACCTTC

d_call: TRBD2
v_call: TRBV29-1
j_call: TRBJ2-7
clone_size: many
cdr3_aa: CSVDTGTSGGNEQYF
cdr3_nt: TGCAGCGTTGATACAGGGACTAGCGGGGGGAACGAGCAGTACTTC

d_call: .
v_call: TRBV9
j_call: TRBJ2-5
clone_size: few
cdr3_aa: CASSPHGTEETQYF
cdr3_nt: TGTGCCAGCAGCCCCCATGGGACGGAAGAGACCCAGTACTTC

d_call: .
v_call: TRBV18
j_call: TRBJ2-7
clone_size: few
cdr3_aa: CASSPTGHRAYEQYF
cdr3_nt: TGTGCCAGCTCACCAACGGGACACCGTGCCTACGAGCAGTACTTC

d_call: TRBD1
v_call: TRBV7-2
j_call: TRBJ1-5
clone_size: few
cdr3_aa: CASNDRGDSQPQHF
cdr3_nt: TGTGCCAGCAATGACAGGGGGGATAGTCAGCCCCAGCATTTT

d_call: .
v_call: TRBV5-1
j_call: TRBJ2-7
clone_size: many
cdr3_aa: CASSLDAPRIEQYF
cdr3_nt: TGCGCCAGCAGCTTGGACGCGCCGAGGATCGAGCAGTACTTC

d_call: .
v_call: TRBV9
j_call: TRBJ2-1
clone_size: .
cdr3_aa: CASSVVGLSYNEQFF
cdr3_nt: TGTGCCAGCAGCGTAGTGGGCCTTTCCTACAATGAGCAGTTCTTC

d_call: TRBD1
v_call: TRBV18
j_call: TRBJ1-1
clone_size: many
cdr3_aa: CASSPYGQGAEAFF
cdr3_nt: TGTGCCAGCTCACCATACGGACAGGGGGCTGAAGCTTTCTTT

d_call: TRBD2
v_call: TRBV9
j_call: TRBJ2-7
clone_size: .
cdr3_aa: CASSVGGGGGDEQYF
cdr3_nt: TGTGCCAGCAGCGTAGGTGGCGGGGGGGGCGACGAGCAGTACTTC

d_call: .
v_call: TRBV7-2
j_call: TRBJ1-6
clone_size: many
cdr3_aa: CASSAARGYNSPLHF
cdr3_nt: TGTGCCAGCAGCGCGGCCAGGGGCTATAATTCACCCCTCCACTTT

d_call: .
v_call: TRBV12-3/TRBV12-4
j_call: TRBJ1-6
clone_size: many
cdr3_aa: CASSFRSGNSPLHF
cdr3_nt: TGTGCCAGCAGTTTTAGATCAGGGAATTCACCCCTCCACTTT

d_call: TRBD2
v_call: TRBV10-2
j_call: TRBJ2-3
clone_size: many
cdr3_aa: CASSEVAGATDTQYF
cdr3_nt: TGCGCCAGCAGTGAAGTAGCGGGGGCCACAGATACGCAGTATTTT